These 14 T cell receptor beta chains came from one sample sequenced in a study of T cells in Graves' hyperthyroidism and ophthalmopathy. It was RNA transcripts that yielded the amplified TCR beta CDR3 regions. First-round RT-PCR with HTBI primers amplified the TCR CDR3 region. TCRdb reprocessed the multiplex PCR reads with MiXCR, giving one entry per CDR3 protein. Of under 350,000 distinct CDR3 sequences in the sample, about 21% were seen once. What was sequenced was blood. The receptor set was obtained from a woman aged 50 to 65 with Graves' hyperthyroidism.

The chain uses TRBV12-3 or TRBV12-4 and TRBJ1-3; D is uncertain. The CDR3 has 15 residues. Trimming stripped 6 bases from V and 0 bases from J, with 12 bases between. CDR3 sequence reads: CASRITASSGNTIYF. The DNA for the CDR3 is TGTGCCAGCAGAATAACCGCGAGCTCTGGAAACACCATATATTTT.

This clonotype occurred many times. This chain connects TRBV6-1 to TRBJ2-2; 10 bases line up with TRBD1. In germline, CDR1 is MNHNS, CDR2 SASEGT. The CDR3 runs to 13 residues. V shed 7 bases, J shed 6 bases, and the junction held 2 bases outside the gene matches. The CDR3 DNA follows: TGTGCCAGCACCGACAGGGGGCCCGGGGAGCTGTTTTTT. Translation gives CASTDRGPGELFF.

Here the CDR3 reads CASLKWTTYPYNEQFF. CDR3 sequence (DNA): TGTGCCAGTTTAAAGTGGACTACCTACCCCTACAATGAGCAGTTCTTC. The rearrangement uses TRBV19 and TRBJ2-1; possible D gene TRBD2, 6 bases. V was cut by 8 bases and J by 2 bases, with 19 bases left in between. Per germline, CDR1 LNHDA and CDR2 SQIVND (reference sequence). The CDR3 is 16 amino acids.

This clonotype was counted at least ten times. The V and J genes are TRBV5-6 and TRBJ2-7; 10 nucleotides align to TRBD2. The ends lost 1 base at V and 4 bases at J; junction bases unmatched: 8. This CDR3 contains 16 residues. Germline V lookup: CDR1 SGHDT, CDR2 YYEEEE. The CDR3 sequence is CASSLSLAGDRYEQYF. CDR3 in DNA: TGTGCCAGCAGCTTGAGTCTAGCGGGAGACCGGTACGAGCAGTACTTC.

V usage is TRBV7-8 and J usage is TRBJ1-1; no clear D gene. Trimming took 1 base from V and 7 from J, leaving 10 bases between them. The germline gives CDR1 SGHVS, CDR2 FQNEAQ. This CDR3 is 13 amino acids long. CDR3 region: CASSLVGLDEAFF. DNA for the CDR3: TGTGCCAGCAGCTTAGTGGGGTTAGATGAAGCTTTCTTT. The full variable domain, completed using reference TRBV7-8 and TRBJ1-1, is GAGVSQSPRYKVAKRGQDVALRCDPISGHVSLFWYQQALGQGPEFLTYFQNEAQLDKSGLPSDRFFAERPEGSVSTLKIQRTQQEDSAVYLCASSLVGLDEAFFGQGTRLTVV.

This clonotype was recorded a few times. The rearrangement uses TRBV20-1 and TRBJ2-7; possibly TRBD1 for D (6 bases). The CDR3 consists of 11 residues. Germline V lookup: CDR1 DFQATT, CDR2 SNEGSKA (reference sequence). Trimming pared 6 bases from V and 2 bases from J, leaving 8 bases between. CDR3: CSATGTYEQYF. CDR3 DNA: TGCAGTGCCACAGGGACCTACGAGCAGTACTTC.

In its sample, this clonotype was seen a few times. The rearrangement links TRBV5-8 to TRBJ1-1; D not certain. The CDR3 length is 16 residues. The germline V and J ends were trimmed by 1 base and 4 bases, with 17 bases remaining between them. The germline CDR1 and CDR2 sequences are SGHTS and YDEGEE. CDR3 protein: CASSLPGFGEGTEAFF. The CDR3 DNA is TGTGCCAGCAGCTTGCCCGGTTTTGGGGAGGGCACTGAAGCTTTCTTT.

CDR3 DNA sequence: TGTGCCAGCAGCACCTCAGGGGGCTCGTGGAATGAGCAGTTCTTC. Its translation is CASSTSGGSWNEQFF. J is TRBJ2-1 and V is TRBV9; 8 bases are shared with TRBD1. Germline lookup yields CDR1 SGDLS and CDR2 YYNGEE. The CDR3 extends over 15 amino acids. The junction had 10 bases not matched to a gene; V was cut back by 4 bases and J by 7 bases.

This rearrangement joins TRBV20-1 to TRBJ2-7, with TRBD2 identical over 10 bases. CDR1 DFQATT and CDR2 SNEGSKA come from the germline V gene (reference sequence). The CDR3 is 17 amino acids. The trim removed 0 bases at V and 4 bases at J, leaving 12 bases unmatched. The CDR3 sequence is CSARDLRSVAGGYEQYF. In nucleotides, the CDR3 is TGCAGTGCTAGAGATCTTCGGTCGGTAGCGGGAGGTTACGAGCAGTACTTC.

Many counts were recorded for this clonotype. The CDR3 sequence is CSGTSGWNEQFF. The CDR3 DNA is TGCAGCGGGACTAGCGGATGGAATGAGCAGTTCTTC. The rearrangement joins TRBV20-1 to TRBJ2-1; 11 nucleotides match TRBD2. Germline V lookup: CDR1 DFQATT, CDR2 SNEGSKA (reference sequence). CDR3 length: 12 residues.

The sample holds many counts of this clonotype. This rearrangement joins TRBV18 to TRBJ2-7; D is unresolved. Germline V lookup: CDR1 KGHSH, CDR2 LQKENI. With 6 bases removed from V and 4 bases from J, the gap between germline ends came to 13 bases. The CDR3 is 13 amino acids. In nucleotides, the CDR3 is TGTGCCAGCTCGCTTGATTCCATATACGAGCAGTACTTC. It encodes CASSLDSIYEQYF.

This clonotype was observed many times. The chain has TRBV14 and TRBJ2-3; TRBD1 or TRBD2 may be the D gene (5 bases each). V was trimmed by 1 base and J by 1 base, leaving 12 bases between them. Germline values: CDR1 SGHDN, CDR2 FVKESK. CDR3 length: 16 residues. The CDR3 bases are TGTGCCAGCAGCCAAGTCTCGGGGCCGCGCACAGATACGCAGTATTTT. This translates into CASSQVSGPRTDTQYF.

This clonotype was counted many times. The chain has TRBV20-1 and TRBJ2-5; 8 bases match TRBD2. Trimming took 8 bases from V and 3 from J; bases not matched to a gene: 11. Looked up from germline, CDR1 is DFQATT and CDR2 is SNEGSKA (reference sequence). The CDR3 loop spans 14 amino acids. DNA of the CDR3: TGCAGTACCCGAGGGCGGGGGGCCGAAGAGACCCAGTACTTC. Its translation: CSTRGRGAEETQYF.

This clonotype turned up a few times. V usage is TRBV12-3 or TRBV12-4 and J usage is TRBJ2-2, with D possibly TRBD2 on 7 matching bases. V shed 6 bases and J shed 4 bases, with 15 bases lying between them. This CDR3 comprises 15 residues. The CDR3 loop reads CASRLRGGSTGELFF. The CDR3 DNA reads TGTGCCAGCAGACTGAGGGGGGGGAGCACCGGGGAGCTGTTTTTT.